Described below is a single TCR beta chain sequence and its context. The data stem from a study of identical twins. Trimming left V 5 bases short and J 4 bases short, with 10 bases between. CDR1 and CDR2 from the germline V gene are DFQATT and SNEGSKA (reference sequence). The CDR3 sequence is 12 residues long. A single record per CDR3 protein comes from TCRdb applying MiXCR to the 5' RACE reads. Of approximately 470,000 distinct CDR3 sequences in the sample, about 14% were seen once. These data were likewise used in another study, on yellow fever vaccine responses in identical twins.

The clonotype originates from a woman under 30 in good health. The genes are TRBV20-1 and TRBJ2-3; D is unresolved. The sequenced material came from CD4+ T cells sorted from blood. The CDR3 protein is CSALDRSDTQYF. DNA of the CDR3: TGCAGTGCTTTGGATCGGTCAGATACGCAGTATTTT.